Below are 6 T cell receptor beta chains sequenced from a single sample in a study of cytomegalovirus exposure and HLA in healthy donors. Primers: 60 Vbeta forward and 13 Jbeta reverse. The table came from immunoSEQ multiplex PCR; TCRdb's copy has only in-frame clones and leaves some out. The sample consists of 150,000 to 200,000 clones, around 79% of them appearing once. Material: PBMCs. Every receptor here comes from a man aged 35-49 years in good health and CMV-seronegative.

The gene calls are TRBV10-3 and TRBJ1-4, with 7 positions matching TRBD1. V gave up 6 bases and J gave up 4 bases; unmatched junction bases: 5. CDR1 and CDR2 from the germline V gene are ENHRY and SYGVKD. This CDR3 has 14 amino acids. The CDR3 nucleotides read TGTGCCATCAGCAACCGGGACAGTAATGAAAAACTGTTTTTT. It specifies CAISNRDSNEKLFF.

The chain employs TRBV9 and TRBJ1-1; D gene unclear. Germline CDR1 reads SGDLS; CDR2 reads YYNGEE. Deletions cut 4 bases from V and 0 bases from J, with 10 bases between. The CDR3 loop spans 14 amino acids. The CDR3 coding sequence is TGTGCCAGCAGCCCTCGGGTGGTGAACACTGAAGCTTTCTTT. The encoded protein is CASSPRVVNTEAFF.

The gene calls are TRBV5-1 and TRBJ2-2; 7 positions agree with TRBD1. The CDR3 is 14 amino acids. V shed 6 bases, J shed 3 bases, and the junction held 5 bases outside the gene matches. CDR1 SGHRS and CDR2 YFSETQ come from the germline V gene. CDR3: CASNRQGYTGELFF. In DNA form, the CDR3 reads TGCGCCAGCAACAGACAGGGATACACCGGGGAGCTGTTTTTT. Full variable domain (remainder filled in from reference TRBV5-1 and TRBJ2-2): KAGVTQTPRYLIKTRGQQVTLSCSPISGHRSVSWYQQTPGQGLQFLFEYFSETQRNKGNFPGRFSGRQFSNSRSEMNVSTLELGDSALYLCASNRQGYTGELFFGEGSRLTVL.

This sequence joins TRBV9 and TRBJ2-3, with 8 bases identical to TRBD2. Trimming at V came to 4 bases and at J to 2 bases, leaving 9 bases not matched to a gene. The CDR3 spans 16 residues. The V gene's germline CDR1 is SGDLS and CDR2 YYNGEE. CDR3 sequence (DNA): TGTGCCAGCAGCCCTCAATTAGCGGGAATCACAGATACGCAGTATTTT. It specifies CASSPQLAGITDTQYF. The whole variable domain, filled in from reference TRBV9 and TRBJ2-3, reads DSGVTQTPKHLITATGQRVTLRCSPRSGDLSVYWYQQSLDQGLQFLIQYYNGEERAKGNILERFSAQQFPDLHSELNLSSLELGDSALYFCASSPQLAGITDTQYFGPGTRLTVL.

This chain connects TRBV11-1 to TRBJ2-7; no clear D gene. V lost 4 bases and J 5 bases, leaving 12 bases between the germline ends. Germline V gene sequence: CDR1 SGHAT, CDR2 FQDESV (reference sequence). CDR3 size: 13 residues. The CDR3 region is CASSSFGLDEQYF. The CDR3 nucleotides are TGTGCCAGCAGCTCATTCGGGTTGGACGAGCAGTACTTC.

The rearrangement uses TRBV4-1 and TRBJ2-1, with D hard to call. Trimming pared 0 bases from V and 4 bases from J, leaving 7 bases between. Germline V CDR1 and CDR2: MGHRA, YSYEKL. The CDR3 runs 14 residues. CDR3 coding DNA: TGCGCCAGCAGCCAAGATTCCACATACAATGAGCAGTTCTTC. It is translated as CASSQDSTYNEQFF.